This T cell receptor beta chain was identified during a study of CD8+ T cells in alopecia areata. PBMCs, the starting material, were the source of sorted CD4+ and CD8+ T cells. Study results and caveats: Scalp repertoires also include resident alphabeta T cells from normal skin.

Remarks on this clone: The antigen remains unidentified.

Sequencing relied on a cDNA template that was reverse transcribed from extracted RNA. The method was immunoSEQ multiplex PCR; TCRdb's version includes in-frame clones alone and lacks a portion of them. The profile shows about 250,000 clones, 67% of them singletons. V was shortened by 0 bases and J by 5 bases, with 8 bases between the two germline ends. Germline V CDR1 and CDR2: SGHRS, YFSETQ. The CDR3 length is 14 residues. This chain joins TRBV5-1 and TRBJ1-4; maybe TRBD1 (6 bases). The receptor was derived from a human donor with alopecia areata. The starting material was CD4+ T cells sorted from blood, obtained at week 0. In nucleotides, the CDR3 is TGCGCCAGCAGCTTGGAGACAGGAAATGAAAAACTGTTTTTT. Its translation is CASSLETGNEKLFF.